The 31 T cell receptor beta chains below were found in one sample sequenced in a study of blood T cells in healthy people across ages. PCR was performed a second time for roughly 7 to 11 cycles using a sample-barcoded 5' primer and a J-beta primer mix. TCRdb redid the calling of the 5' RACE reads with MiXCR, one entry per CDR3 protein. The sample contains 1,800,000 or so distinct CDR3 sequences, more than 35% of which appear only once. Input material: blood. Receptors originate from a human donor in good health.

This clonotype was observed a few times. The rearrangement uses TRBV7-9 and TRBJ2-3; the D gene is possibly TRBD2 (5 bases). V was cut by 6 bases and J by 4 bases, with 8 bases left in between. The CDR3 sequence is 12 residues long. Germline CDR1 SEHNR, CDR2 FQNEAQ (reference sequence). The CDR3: CASRGGSDTQYF. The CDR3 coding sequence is TGTGCCAGCAGAGGAGGCTCAGATACGCAGTATTTT.

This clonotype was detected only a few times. The CDR3 sequence is CASSSRHHNEQFF. The CDR3 bases are TGTGCCAGCAGCTCCAGACATCACAATGAGCAGTTCTTC. The chain is built from TRBV13 and TRBJ2-1; no firm D call. The CDR3 has 13 amino acids. Trimming stripped 4 bases from V and 5 bases from J, with 9 bases between. The germline gives CDR1 PRHDT, CDR2 FYEKMQ (reference sequence).

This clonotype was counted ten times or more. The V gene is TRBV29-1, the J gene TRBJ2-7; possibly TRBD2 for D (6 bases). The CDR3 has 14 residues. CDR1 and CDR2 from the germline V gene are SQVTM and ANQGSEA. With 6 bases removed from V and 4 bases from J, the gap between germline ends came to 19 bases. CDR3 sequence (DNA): TGCAGCGTGTCGACCCGGGGGAGTAATTACGAGCAGTACTTC. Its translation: CSVSTRGSNYEQYF.

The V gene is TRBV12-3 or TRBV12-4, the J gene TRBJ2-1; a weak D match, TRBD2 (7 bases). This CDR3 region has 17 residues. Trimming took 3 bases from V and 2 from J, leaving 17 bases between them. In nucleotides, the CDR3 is TGTGCCAGCAGTTTTCGGGGAGGGGGAGCTCCCTACAATGAGCAGTTCTTC. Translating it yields CASSFRGGGAPYNEQFF.

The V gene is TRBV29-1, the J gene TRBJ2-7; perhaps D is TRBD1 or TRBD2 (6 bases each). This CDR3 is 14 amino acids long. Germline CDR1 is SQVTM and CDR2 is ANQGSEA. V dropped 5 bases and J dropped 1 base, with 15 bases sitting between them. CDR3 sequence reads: CSVKGGTRSYEQYF. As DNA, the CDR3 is TGCAGCGTTAAAGGGGGGACCCGGTCCTACGAGCAGTACTTC.

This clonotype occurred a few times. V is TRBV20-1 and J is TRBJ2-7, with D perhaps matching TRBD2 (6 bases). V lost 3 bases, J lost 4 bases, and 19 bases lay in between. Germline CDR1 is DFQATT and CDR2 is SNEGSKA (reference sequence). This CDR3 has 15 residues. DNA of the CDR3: TGCAGTGCTAGTAATTCGGCCGAGGGACTGTACGAGCAGTACTTC. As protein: CSASNSAEGLYEQYF.

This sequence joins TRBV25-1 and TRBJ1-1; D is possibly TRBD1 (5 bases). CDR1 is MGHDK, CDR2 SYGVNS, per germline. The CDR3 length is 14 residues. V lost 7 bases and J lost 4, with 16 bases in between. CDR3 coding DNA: TGTGCCAGCACCCCTCCTGGGGGTATCACTGAAGCTTTCTTT. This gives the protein CASTPPGGITEAFF.

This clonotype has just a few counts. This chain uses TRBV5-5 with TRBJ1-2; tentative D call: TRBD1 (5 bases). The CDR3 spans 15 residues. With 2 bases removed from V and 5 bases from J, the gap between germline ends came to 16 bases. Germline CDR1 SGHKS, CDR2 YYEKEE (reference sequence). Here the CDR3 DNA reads TGTGCCAGCAGCTTTAGAGACAGTTCTTATTATGGCTACACCTTC. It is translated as CASSFRDSSYYGYTF. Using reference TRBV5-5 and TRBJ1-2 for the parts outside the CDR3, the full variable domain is DAGVTQSPTHLIKTRGQQVTLRCSPISGHKSVSWYQQVLGQGPQFIFQYYEKEERGRGNFPDRFSARQFPNYSSELNVNALLLGDSALYLCASSFRDSSYYGYTFGSGTRLTVV.

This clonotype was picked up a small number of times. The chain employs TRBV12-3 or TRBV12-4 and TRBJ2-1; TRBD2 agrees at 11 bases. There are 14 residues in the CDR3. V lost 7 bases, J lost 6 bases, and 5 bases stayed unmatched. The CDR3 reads CASKLAGGGNEQFF. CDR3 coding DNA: TGTGCCAGCAAATTAGCGGGAGGGGGCAATGAGCAGTTCTTC.

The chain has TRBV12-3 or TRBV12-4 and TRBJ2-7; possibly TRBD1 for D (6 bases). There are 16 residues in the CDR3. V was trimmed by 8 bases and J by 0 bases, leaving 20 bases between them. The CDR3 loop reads CASSVRTATSSYEQYF. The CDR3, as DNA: TGTGCCAGCTCCGTACGGACAGCTACGAGCTCCTACGAGCAGTACTTC.

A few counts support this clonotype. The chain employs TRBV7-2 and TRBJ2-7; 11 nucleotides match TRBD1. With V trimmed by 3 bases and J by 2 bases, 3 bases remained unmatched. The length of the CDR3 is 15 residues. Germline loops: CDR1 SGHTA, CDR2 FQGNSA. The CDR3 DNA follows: TGTGCCAGCAGCTTCGCGGGACAGGGGGCCTACGAGCAGTACTTC. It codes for CASSFAGQGAYEQYF.

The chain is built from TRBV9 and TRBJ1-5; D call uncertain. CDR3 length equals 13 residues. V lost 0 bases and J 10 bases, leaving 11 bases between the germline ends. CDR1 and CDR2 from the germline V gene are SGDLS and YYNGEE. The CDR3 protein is CASSVAGDDPQHF. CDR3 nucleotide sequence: TGTGCCAGCAGCGTAGCTGGGGATGACCCCCAGCATTTT.

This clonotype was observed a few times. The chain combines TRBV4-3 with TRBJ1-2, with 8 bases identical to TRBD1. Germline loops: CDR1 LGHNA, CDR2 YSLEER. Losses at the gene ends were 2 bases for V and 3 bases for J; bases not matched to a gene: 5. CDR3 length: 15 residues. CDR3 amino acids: CASSQWSGGDYGYTF. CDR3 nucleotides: TGCGCCAGCAGCCAATGGTCAGGGGGCGACTATGGCTACACCTTC.

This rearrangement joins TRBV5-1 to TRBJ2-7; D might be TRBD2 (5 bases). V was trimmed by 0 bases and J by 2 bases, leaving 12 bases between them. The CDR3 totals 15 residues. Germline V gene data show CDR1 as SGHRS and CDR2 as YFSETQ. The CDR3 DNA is TGCGCCAGCAGCTTGGAGTGGGCCGGGACCTACGAGCAGTACTTC. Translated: CASSLEWAGTYEQYF.

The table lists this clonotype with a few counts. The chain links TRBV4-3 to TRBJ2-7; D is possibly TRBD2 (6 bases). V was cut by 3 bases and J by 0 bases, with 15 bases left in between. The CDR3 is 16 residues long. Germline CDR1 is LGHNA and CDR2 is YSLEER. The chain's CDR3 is CASSQFNGGSSYEQYF. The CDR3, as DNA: TGCGCCAGCAGCCAGTTTAACGGGGGATCCTCCTACGAGCAGTACTTC.

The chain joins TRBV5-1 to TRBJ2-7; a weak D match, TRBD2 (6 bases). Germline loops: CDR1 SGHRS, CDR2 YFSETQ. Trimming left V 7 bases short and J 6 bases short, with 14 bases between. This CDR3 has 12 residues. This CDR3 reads CASRSGGGEQYF. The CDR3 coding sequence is TGCGCCAGCCGGAGTGGGGGAGGCGAGCAGTACTTC.

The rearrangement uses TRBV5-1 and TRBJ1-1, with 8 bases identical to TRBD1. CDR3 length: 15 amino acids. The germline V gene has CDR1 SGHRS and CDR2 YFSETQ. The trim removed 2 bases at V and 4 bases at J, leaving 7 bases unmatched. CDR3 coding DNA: TGCGCCAGCAGCTTATCAGGACAGGGAGTCACTGAAGCTTTCTTT. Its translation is CASSLSGQGVTEAFF. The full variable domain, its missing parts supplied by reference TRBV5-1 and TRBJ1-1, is KAGVTQTPRYLIKTRGQQVTLSCSPISGHRSVSWYQQTPGQGLQFLFEYFSETQRNKGNFPGRFSGRQFSNSRSEMNVSTLELGDSALYLCASSLSGQGVTEAFFGQGTRLTVV.

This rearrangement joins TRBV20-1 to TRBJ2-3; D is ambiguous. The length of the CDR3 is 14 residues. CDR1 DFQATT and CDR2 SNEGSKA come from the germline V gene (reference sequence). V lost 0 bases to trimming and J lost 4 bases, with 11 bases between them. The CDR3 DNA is TGCAGTGCTAGAGACGCGGCAGGCCCAGATACGCAGTATTTT. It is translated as CSARDAAGPDTQYF.

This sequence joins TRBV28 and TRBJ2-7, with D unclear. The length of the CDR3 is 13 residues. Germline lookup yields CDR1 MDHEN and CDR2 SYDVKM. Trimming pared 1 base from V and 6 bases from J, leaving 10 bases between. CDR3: CASSLLRACEQYF. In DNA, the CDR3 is TGTGCCAGCAGTTTATTAAGGGCCTGCGAGCAGTACTTC. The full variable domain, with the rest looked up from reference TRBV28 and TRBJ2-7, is DVKVTQSSRYLVKRTGEKVFLECVQDMDHENMFWYRQDPGLGLRLIYFSYDVKMKEKGDIPEGYSVSREKKERFSLILESASTNQTSMYLCASSLLRACEQYFGPGTRLTVT.

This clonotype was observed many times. The CDR3 spells CASSPRQGKGYEQYF. The CDR3 region has the DNA TGTGCCAGCAGTCCACGACAGGGGAAAGGCTACGAGCAGTACTTC. V usage is TRBV12-3 or TRBV12-4 and J usage is TRBJ2-7; TRBD1 matches at 8 bases. Trimming cost V 5 bases and J 3 bases; bases outside gene matches: 9. CDR3 size: 15 residues.

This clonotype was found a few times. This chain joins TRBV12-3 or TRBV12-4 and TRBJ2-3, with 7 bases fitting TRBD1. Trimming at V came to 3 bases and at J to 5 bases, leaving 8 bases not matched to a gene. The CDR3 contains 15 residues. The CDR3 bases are TGTGCCAGCAGTTTTCAGGGGGAAGGCAGAGATACGCAGTATTTT. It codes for CASSFQGEGRDTQYF.

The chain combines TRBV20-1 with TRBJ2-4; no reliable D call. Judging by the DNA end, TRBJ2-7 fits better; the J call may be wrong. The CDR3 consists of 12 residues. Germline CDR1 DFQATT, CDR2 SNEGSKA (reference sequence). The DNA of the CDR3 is TGCAGTGCCCCTTTAGGGCACTACGAGCAGTACTTC. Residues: CSAPLGHYEQYF.

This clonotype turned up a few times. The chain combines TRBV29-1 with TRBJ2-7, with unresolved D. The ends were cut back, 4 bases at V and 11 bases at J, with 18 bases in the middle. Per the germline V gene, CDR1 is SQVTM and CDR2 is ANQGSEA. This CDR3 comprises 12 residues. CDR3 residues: CSVVPDLTGEYF. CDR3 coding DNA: TGCAGCGTTGTACCCGACCTCACTGGGGAGTACTTC.

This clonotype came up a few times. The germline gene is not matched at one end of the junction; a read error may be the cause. The CDR3 protein is CASSFGTASTDTQYF. DNA for the CDR3: TGTGCCAGCAGTTTCGGGACAGCCAGCACAGATACGCAGTATTTT. The rearrangement joins TRBV5-1 to TRBJ2-3, with 7 bases identical to TRBD1. The CDR3 runs to 15 residues. Germline-derived CDR1 and CDR2 are SGHRS and YFSETQ. Complete variable domain (other parts from reference TRBV5-1 and TRBJ2-3): KAGVTQTPRYLIKTRGQQVTLSCSPISGHRSVSWYQQTPGQGLQFLFEYFSETQRNKGNFPGRFSGRQFSNSRSEMNVSTLELGDSALYLCASSFGTASTDTQYFGPGTRLTVL.

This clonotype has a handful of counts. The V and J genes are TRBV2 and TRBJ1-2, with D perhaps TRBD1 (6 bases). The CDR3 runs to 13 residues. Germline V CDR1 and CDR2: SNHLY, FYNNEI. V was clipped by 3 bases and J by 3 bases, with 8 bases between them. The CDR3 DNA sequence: TGTGCCAGCAGTGAGGGGGCGGACTATGGCTACACCTTC. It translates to CASSEGADYGYTF.

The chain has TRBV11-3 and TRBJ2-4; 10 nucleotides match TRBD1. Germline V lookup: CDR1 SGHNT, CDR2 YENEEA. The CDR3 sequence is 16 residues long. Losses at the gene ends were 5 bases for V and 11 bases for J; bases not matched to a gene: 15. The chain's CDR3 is CASSPASRQGAHLQYF. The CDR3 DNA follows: TGTGCCAGCAGCCCCGCTTCACGACAGGGGGCTCACCTTCAGTACTTC.

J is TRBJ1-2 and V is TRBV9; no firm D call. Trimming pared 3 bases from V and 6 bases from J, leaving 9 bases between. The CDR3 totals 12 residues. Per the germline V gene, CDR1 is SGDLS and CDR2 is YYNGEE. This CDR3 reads CASSASRDGYTF. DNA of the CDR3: TGTGCCAGCAGCGCGAGCCGTGATGGCTACACCTTC.

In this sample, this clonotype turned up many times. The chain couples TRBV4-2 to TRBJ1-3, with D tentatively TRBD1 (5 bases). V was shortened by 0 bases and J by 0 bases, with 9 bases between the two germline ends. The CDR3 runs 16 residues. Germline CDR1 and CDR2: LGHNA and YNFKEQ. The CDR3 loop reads CASSQEGDLSGNTIYF. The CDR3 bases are TGTGCCAGCAGCCAAGAGGGGGACCTCTCTGGAAACACCATATATTTT.

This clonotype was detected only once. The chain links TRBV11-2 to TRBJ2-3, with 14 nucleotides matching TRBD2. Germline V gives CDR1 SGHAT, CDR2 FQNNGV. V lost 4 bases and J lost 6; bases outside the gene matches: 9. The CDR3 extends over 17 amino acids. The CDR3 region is CASSSLTSGGAIDTQYF. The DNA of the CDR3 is TGTGCCAGCAGCTCCCTGACTAGCGGGGGGGCCATCGATACGCAGTATTTT.

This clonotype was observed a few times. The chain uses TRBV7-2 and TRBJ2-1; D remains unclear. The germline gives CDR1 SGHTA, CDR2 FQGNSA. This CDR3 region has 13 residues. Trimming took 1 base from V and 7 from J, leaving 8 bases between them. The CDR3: CASSLVYANEQFF. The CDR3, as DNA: TGTGCCAGCAGCTTAGTCTATGCTAATGAGCAGTTCTTC.

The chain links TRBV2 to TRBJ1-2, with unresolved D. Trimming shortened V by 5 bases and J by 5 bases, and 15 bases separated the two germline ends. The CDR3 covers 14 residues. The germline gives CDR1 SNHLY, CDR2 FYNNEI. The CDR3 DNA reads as TGTGCCAGCAGTCCGACACTTACGGCATATGGCTACACCTTC. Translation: CASSPTLTAYGYTF.